These 3 T cell receptor beta chains share one sample of origin, sequenced in a study of CD8+CD57+ T cells in acquired aplastic anemia. Using genomic DNA as the template, TCR beta VDJ and CDR3 profiling was carried out. TCRdb re-called the reads with MiXCR, one entry per CDR3 protein. This table has 86,000 or so distinct CDR3 sequences, approximately 45% appearing once. The material sequenced was sorted CD4+, CD8+, or CD8+CD57+ T cells (not recorded which) from PBMCs. The receptors shown here come from a human donor in good health, serving as a control.

This chain links TRBV10-3 with TRBJ1-2; the D gene is possibly TRBD1 (5 bases). V was clipped by 8 bases and J by 6 bases, with 13 bases between them. Germline V gives CDR1 ENHRY, CDR2 SYGVKD. The CDR3 is 12 amino acids. This chain's CDR3 is CAIGFGGDGYTF. DNA for the CDR3: TGTGCCATCGGTTTTGGGGGGGATGGCTACACCTTC.

This clonotype was observed many times. The J gene is TRBJ2-5, the V gene TRBV20-1; D might be TRBD1 (5 bases). From germline, CDR1 is DFQATT and CDR2 SNEGSKA (reference sequence). The CDR3 runs to 11 residues. The V end was cut by 7 bases, the J end by 3 bases, with 9 bases between. CDR3 sequence: CSGDSEETQYF. The CDR3 DNA reads TGCAGTGGTGACAGTGAAGAGACCCAGTACTTC.

Turning to this clonotype: This clone may be a read error of a much larger clone one base away. The chain carries TRBV6-4 and TRBJ1-1; TRBD1 matches 8 bases. Germline V gives CDR1 MRHNA, CDR2 SNTAGT. This CDR3 comprises 14 residues. CDR3 nucleotides: TGTACCAGCAGTGACGGGGGACAGGCAACTGAAGCTTTCTTT. Translating gives CTSSDGGQATEAFF.